The clone carrying this T cell receptor (beta chain) occurred many times. V shed 4 bases and J shed 14 bases, with 16 bases lying between them. The CDR3 sequence is 12 residues long. Germline CDR1 reads SGDLS; CDR2 reads YYNGEE. The data belong to a study of metastatic and nonmetastatic thyroid tumors. Via MiXCR, TCRdb re-called the PCR reads. The top ten hold 5.5% to 7.5% of the sample, which has 25,000 to 30,000 clones, roughly 15% seen once. All patients were treatment-naive before thyroid surgery. Sequencing was performed on blood. The chain recombines TRBV9 with TRBJ2-1; D might be TRBD2 (6 bases). The receptor's source is a male donor with papillary thyroid cancer or a benign thyroid nodule (not recorded which). Some clones in this sample may be carry-over from other donors' samples. DNA for the CDR3: TGTGCCAGCAGCCCCACTCCGGGCGGGAAGTTCTTC. Translation gives CASSPTPGGKFF. The full variable domain, completed using reference TRBV9 and TRBJ2-1, is DSGVTQTPKHLITATGQRVTLRCSPRSGDLSVYWYQQSLDQGLQFLIQYYNGEERAKGNILERFSAQQFPDLHSELNLSSLELGDSALYFCASSPTPGGKFFGPGTRLTVL.